These 24 T cell receptor beta chains came from one sample sequenced in a study of cytomegalovirus exposure and HLA in healthy donors. PCR primers comprised 60 Vbeta and 13 Jbeta primers. Profiled with immunoSEQ multiplex PCR; TCRdb holds only in-frame clones, not every one. The data show over 70,000 clones, with 65% to 75% seen just once and approximately 20% held by the top ten. Sequences were obtained from PBMCs. All receptors come from a man younger than 40 in good health and CMV-seropositive.

The table lists this clone with a few counts. The V call is TRBV5-6, the J call TRBJ1-2; D is unclear. V lost 4 bases to trimming and J lost 8 bases, with 12 bases between them. The germline V gene encodes CDR1 SGHDT and CDR2 YYEEEE. The CDR3 consists of 12 residues. The CDR3 DNA reads TGTGCCAGCAGCCCAGCGACCGGGGGCTACACCTTC. Translation: CASSPATGGYTF.

For the CDR3, the DNA is TGTGCCAGCAGTGAAACCCCCACAGGGGAAGGTGAAGCTTTCTTT. Encoded protein: CASSETPTGEGEAFF. The gene calls are TRBV2 and TRBJ1-1, with 7 nucleotides matching TRBD1. Germline CDR1 reads SNHLY; CDR2 reads FYNNEI. The CDR3 totals 15 residues. V dropped 2 bases and J dropped 7; count of bases not matched to a gene: 10.

V is TRBV29-1 and J is TRBJ1-5; 9 bases agree with TRBD1. This CDR3 contains 13 residues. Trimming took 6 bases from V and 7 from J; bases not matched to a gene: 7. CDR1 SQVTM and CDR2 ANQGSEA come from the germline V gene. The CDR3 protein is CSVGRDRDQPQHF. In DNA, the CDR3 is TGCAGCGTGGGGAGGGACAGGGACCAGCCCCAGCATTTT.

The chain carries TRBV25-1 and TRBJ2-7; 7 bases map to TRBD1. Germline CDR1 is MGHDK and CDR2 is SYGVNS. After removal of 3 bases from V and 2 bases from J, the junction contained 4 bases not matched to a gene. CDR3 length equals 14 residues. CDR3 loop: CASSETGSPYEQYF. The DNA of the CDR3 is TGTGCCAGCAGTGAGACAGGGTCCCCCTACGAGCAGTACTTC.

The gene calls are TRBV11-3 and TRBJ2-5, with 12 bases matching TRBD2. CDR3 length: 15 residues. With 1 base clipped from V and 3 bases from J, the junction kept 0 bases outside the gene matches. Germline lookup yields CDR1 SGHNT and CDR2 YENEEA. The CDR3 is CASSLGLAGEETQYF. CDR3 DNA: TGTGCCAGCAGCTTAGGACTAGCGGGAGAAGAGACCCAGTACTTC.

This clone was counted a few times. This chain uses TRBV7-9 with TRBJ1-1, with D tentatively TRBD1 (6 bases). CDR3 length: 16 residues. Looked up from germline, CDR1 is SEHNR and CDR2 is FQNEAQ (reference sequence). Deletions cut 3 bases from V and 0 bases from J, with 14 bases between. CDR3 DNA sequence: TGTGCCAGCAGCTTTGGGACACCGCCCATGAACACTGAAGCTTTCTTT. Its protein is CASSFGTPPMNTEAFF.

The chain joins TRBV29-1 to TRBJ2-1, with D perhaps matching TRBD1 (6 bases). V was trimmed by 4 bases and J by 9 bases, leaving 13 bases between them. The CDR3 extends over 12 amino acids. Germline V CDR1 and CDR2: SQVTM, ANQGSEA. The CDR3 bases are TGCAGCGTTGGAACAGGGCAGGGTGAGCAGTTCTTC. Its protein is CSVGTGQGEQFF.

This clone was detected only a few times. This chain connects TRBV25-1 to TRBJ2-1; 9 positions match TRBD2. CDR1 and CDR2 from the germline V gene are MGHDK and SYGVNS. V was clipped by 10 bases and J by 6 bases; unmatched bases: 13. This CDR3 is built from 15 residues. DNA for the CDR3: TGTGCCATCCTCGGGGGAGTACTAGCGGGCAATGAGCAGTTCTTC. This sequence encodes CAILGGVLAGNEQFF.

The genes are TRBV7-8 and TRBJ1-5, with 7 bases matching TRBD1. The CDR3 runs 20 residues. Germline V gene lookup returns CDR1 SGHVS and CDR2 FQNEAQ. J was trimmed by 0 bases and V by 5 bases; bases with no gene match: 19. DNA for the CDR3: TGTGCCAGCAGCCCAACAGGGGTAGGGAGTTTGAAGTTTAGCAATCAGCCCCAGCATTTT. This codes for CASSPTGVGSLKFSNQPQHF.

This sequence joins TRBV30 and TRBJ1-4, with no clear D. This CDR3 comprises 17 residues. The V end lost 0 bases, the J end lost 0 bases, and 14 bases lay between the germline ends. Per germline, CDR1 GTSNPN and CDR2 SVGIG (reference sequence). DNA for the CDR3: TGTGCCTGGAGTGTACTGTTAGACTATGCAACTAATGAAAAACTGTTTTTT. Translation gives CAWSVLLDYATNEKLFF.

In DNA form, the CDR3 reads TGTGCCAGCAGTTGGACAGGGGTAGTCACCGGGGAGCTGTTTTTT. Translation: CASSWTGVVTGELFF. V and J are TRBV27 and TRBJ2-2, with TRBD1 matching 9 bases. Germline trimming cut 4 bases from V and 4 bases from J; bases unmatched to any gene: 4. Germline CDR1 and CDR2: MNHEY and SMNVEV (reference sequence). The CDR3 extends over 15 amino acids.

The chain couples TRBV10-1 to TRBJ2-7, with 8 bases that match TRBD1. This CDR3 has 17 amino acids. V lost 2 bases and J lost 2; bases outside the gene matches: 11. The V gene's germline CDR1 is WNHNN and CDR2 SYGVQD (reference sequence). CDR3 region: CASSEEPGTGLTYEQYF. CDR3 DNA: TGCGCCAGCAGTGAGGAACCCGGGACAGGCCTTACCTACGAGCAGTACTTC.

Turning to this clone: Other DNA sequences in this specimen translate into the identical CDR3. The J gene is TRBJ1-6, the V gene TRBV6-5; weak D call: TRBD1 (5 bases). This CDR3 spans 15 amino acids. V gave up 4 bases and J gave up 9 bases, with 16 bases separating them. Germline CDR1 is MNHEY and CDR2 is SVGAGI. CDR3 DNA sequence: TGTGCCAGCAGTTCCGGGCAGGGCCCTCGTTCACCCCTCCACTTT. This codes for CASSSGQGPRSPLHF.

The table lists this clone with a count of one. J is TRBJ1-1 and V is TRBV28; 7 nucleotides match TRBD1. Germline V gene data show CDR1 as MDHEN and CDR2 as SYDVKM. Unmatched junction bases numbered 2, after V lost 3 bases and J lost 4 bases. The CDR3 contains 13 residues. CDR3 residues: CASSLTGITEAFF. The CDR3 nucleotides are TGTGCCAGCAGTTTGACAGGGATCACTGAAGCTTTCTTT.

The genes are TRBV6-6 and TRBJ1-1, with 8 bases matching TRBD1. Germline lookup yields CDR1 MNHNY and CDR2 SVGAGI (reference sequence). The CDR3 consists of 15 residues. With 4 bases clipped from V and 5 bases from J, the junction kept 9 bases outside the gene matches. The CDR3 DNA follows: TGTGCCAGCAGTTCCCGGACAGGGAGGGGGACTGAAGCTTTCTTT. Protein: CASSSRTGRGTEAFF.

The V and J genes are TRBV6-5 and TRBJ2-1; 7 bases are shared with TRBD2. The V gene end was trimmed by 5 bases and the J gene end by 6 bases; junction bases not matched to a gene: 7. Germline V gene data show CDR1 as MNHEY and CDR2 as SVGAGI. CDR3 length equals 14 residues. CDR3 loop: CASSGRERANEQFF. The CDR3 DNA reads TGTGCCAGCAGTGGGAGGGAGAGAGCCAATGAGCAGTTCTTC.

This chain links TRBV19 with TRBJ1-3; no clear D. Germline lookup yields CDR1 LNHDA and CDR2 SQIVND (reference sequence). V was pared by 6 bases and J by 3 bases, with 18 bases between. This CDR3 is 16 amino acids long. The CDR3 reads CASSLFGEGFGNTIYF. CDR3 sequence (DNA): TGTGCCAGTAGCCTTTTCGGGGAGGGATTTGGAAACACCATATATTTT.

The chain uses TRBV18 and TRBJ1-1; TRBD1 matches at 9 bases. Looked up from germline, CDR1 is KGHSH and CDR2 is LQKENI. Germline trimming cut 0 bases from V and 1 base from J; bases unmatched to any gene: 0. The CDR3 length is 15 residues. As DNA, the CDR3 is TGTGCCAGCTCACCACCGACAGGGGGGAACACTGAAGCTTTCTTT. Translating gives CASSPPTGGNTEAFF.

CDR3 sequence reads: CASSQDSGRISSYNEQFF. The CDR3 DNA is TGCGCCAGCAGCCAAGATAGCGGGCGGATCAGCTCCTACAATGAGCAGTTCTTC. The chain employs TRBV4-3 and TRBJ2-1; 7 bases are shared with TRBD2. There are 18 residues in the CDR3. Unmatched junction bases numbered 8, after V lost 0 bases and J lost 0 bases. Germline V gives CDR1 LGHNA, CDR2 YSLEER.

About this clone itself: Other DNA variants within this sample encode the same CDR3. The chain uses TRBV5-1 and TRBJ2-7; 9 positions match TRBD1. The CDR3 covers 15 residues. V gave up 3 bases and J gave up 4 bases; unmatched junction bases: 8. Per germline, CDR1 SGHRS and CDR2 YFSETQ. The CDR3 sequence: CASSSPGQGVYEQYF. The CDR3 DNA reads TGCGCCAGCAGCTCCCCGGGACAGGGAGTGTACGAGCAGTACTTC.

V and J are TRBV7-2 and TRBJ2-7; the D gene is possibly TRBD2 (6 bases). The CDR3 is 15 amino acids. V lost 4 bases and J 7 bases, leaving 20 bases between the germline ends. Germline V lookup: CDR1 SGHTA, CDR2 FQGNSA. The CDR3, as DNA: TGTGCCAGCAGCTCGGGGGTTTCGGCGACTCGGGAGCAGTACTTC. As protein: CASSSGVSATREQYF.

The chain uses TRBV6-5 and TRBJ1-2, with unresolved D. CDR3 length: 13 residues. V lost 6 bases and J 3 bases, leaving 11 bases between the germline ends. Per germline, CDR1 MNHEY and CDR2 SVGAGI. Here the CDR3 DNA reads TGTGCCAGCAGGGCCCCGGCGGACTATGGCTACACCTTC. Amino acid sequence: CASRAPADYGYTF.

This clone was found once. The chain links TRBV28 to TRBJ2-7, with 13 positions matching TRBD2. Trimming took 5 bases from V and 7 from J; bases not matched to a gene: 11. The length of the CDR3 is 16 residues. CDR1 and CDR2 from the germline V gene are MDHEN and SYDVKM. The CDR3, as DNA: TGTGCCAGCAGTCAACTAGGACTAGCGGGAGTGGATGAGCAGTACTTC. This sequence encodes CASSQLGLAGVDEQYF.

V gene TRBV5-4 combines with J gene TRBJ1-3, with D tentatively TRBD1 (6 bases). CDR3 length: 15 amino acids. CDR1 and CDR2 from the germline V gene are SGHNT and YYREEE (reference sequence). Trimming left V 0 bases short and J 6 bases short, with 13 bases between. CDR3 amino acids: CASSLEATGQNTIYF. In DNA, the CDR3 is TGTGCCAGCAGCTTGGAAGCCACAGGGCAAAACACCATATATTTT.